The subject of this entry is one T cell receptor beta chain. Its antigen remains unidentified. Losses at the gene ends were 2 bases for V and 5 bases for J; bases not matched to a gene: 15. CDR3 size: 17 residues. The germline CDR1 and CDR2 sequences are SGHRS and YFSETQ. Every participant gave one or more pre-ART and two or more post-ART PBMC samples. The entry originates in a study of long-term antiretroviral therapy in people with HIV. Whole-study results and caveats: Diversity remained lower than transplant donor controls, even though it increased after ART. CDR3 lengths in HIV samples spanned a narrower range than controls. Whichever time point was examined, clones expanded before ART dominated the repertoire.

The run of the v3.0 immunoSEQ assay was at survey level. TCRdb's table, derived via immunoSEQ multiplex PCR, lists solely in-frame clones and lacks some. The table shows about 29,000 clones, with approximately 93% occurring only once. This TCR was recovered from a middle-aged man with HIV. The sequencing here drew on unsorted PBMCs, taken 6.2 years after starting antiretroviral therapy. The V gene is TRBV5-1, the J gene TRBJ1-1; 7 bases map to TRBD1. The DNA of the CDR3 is TGCGCCAGCAGCTTTAGGGCAGGGGGAGCCCTGGGTACTGAAGCTTTCTTT. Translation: CASSFRAGGALGTEAFF.